The rows below give T cell receptor beta chains drawn from one sample of a study of post-analysis software for immune sequencing data. Via MiXCR, TCRdb re-called the PCR reads, giving one row per CDR3 protein. The sample has roughly 400,000 distinct CDR3 sequences, roughly 38% seen once. Sequenced sample: blood. These receptors were taken from a girl aged 2 to 9 with multiple sclerosis. CDR3s include the opening cysteine and the closing phenylalanine or tryptophan. The order of the fields is V gene, clone size, D gene, J gene, CDR3 protein, CDR3 DNA. D genes are given only for firm matches. Size is omitted from some rows. Given values are once, few, many or a class for expanded clones.

TRBV11-2	few	-	TRBJ2-3	CASSLVSVDTQYF	TGTGCCAGCAGCTTAGTCTCTGTAGATACGCAGTATTTT
TRBV6-6	few	-	TRBJ1-1	CASSLHRSIEAFF	TGTGCCAGCAGCCTCCACCGGTCTATTGAAGCTTTCTTT
TRBV20-1	-	-	TRBJ2-1	CSARVSGTYYNEQFF	TGCAGTGCTAGAGTTAGCGGCACTTACTACAATGAGCAGTTCTTC
TRBV20-1	-	-	TRBJ1-2	CSARAQWDLLPYGYTF	TGCAGTGCTAGAGCACAGTGGGACCTACTACCCTATGGCTACACCTTC
TRBV11-2	-	-	TRBJ2-3	CASSLDRDSDTQYF	TGTGCCAGCAGCTTAGACAGGGATTCAGATACGCAGTATTTT
TRBV12-3/TRBV12-4	few	-	TRBJ2-1	CASSLMALIGIRYEQFF	TGTGCCAGCAGTTTAATGGCACTAATTGGAATTCGGTATGAGCAGTTCTTC
TRBV12-3/TRBV12-4	-	-	TRBJ2-1	CASSFVGGGLGKQFF	TGTGCCAGCAGTTTTGTAGGAGGGGGGCTGGGAAAGCAGTTCTTC
TRBV5-5	-	-	TRBJ2-3	CASSFIPGLFTDTQYF	TGTGCCAGCAGCTTCATACCGGGCCTTTTTACAGATACGCAGTATTTT
TRBV5-5	few	-	TRBJ1-2	CASSFEHNRRINYGYTF	TGTGCCAGCAGCTTTGAGCATAACAGGCGTATAAACTATGGCTACACCTTC
TRBV5-1	-	-	TRBJ2-5	CASSLGVAALTSGETQYF	TGCGCCAGCAGCTTGGGGGTAGCGGCCCTTACATCGGGGGAGACCCAGTACTTC
TRBV7-8	-	-	TRBJ2-7	CASSWYRVHEQYF	TGTGCCAGCAGCTGGTACAGGGTACACGAGCAGTACTTC
TRBV29-1	-	-	TRBJ1-2	CSVPPYRIGYTF	TGCAGCGTCCCACCCTACCGAATTGGCTACACCTTC
TRBV28	few	-	TRBJ2-6	CASSLAPRTANVLTF	TGTGCCAGCAGTTTGGCCCCCAGGACAGCTAACGTCCTGACTTTC
TRBV24-1	-	-	TRBJ2-5	CATSEALQGEQETQYF	TGTGCCACCAGTGAAGCTTTACAGGGAGAGCAAGAGACCCAGTACTTC
TRBV28	-	TRBD2	TRBJ2-7	CASSRRGWASGRPEQYF	TGTGCCAGCAGTAGGAGGGGTTGGGCTAGCGGGAGACCCGAGCAGTACTTC
TRBV27	-	-	TRBJ1-5	CASSLLFRSNQPQHF	TGTGCCAGCAGTTTACTATTTCGGAGCAATCAGCCCCAGCATTTT
TRBV27	many	-	TRBJ2-7	CASSFAGYEQYF	TGTGCCAGCAGTTTCGCCGGCTACGAGCAGTACTTC
TRBV6-6	-	TRBD2	TRBJ2-3	CASTLQGGADTQYF	TGTGCCAGCACTCTTCAGGGAGGGGCAGATACGCAGTATTTT
TRBV6-1	many	-	TRBJ1-5	CASKEGYQPQHF	TGTGCCAGCAAGGAAGGGTATCAGCCCCAGCATTTT
TRBV12-3/TRBV12-4	-	-	TRBJ2-3	CASTPRQTDTQYF	TGTGCCAGCACCCCACGACAGACAGATACGCAGTATTTT
TRBV20-1	few	TRBD1	TRBJ2-7	CSARTAGTGYEQYF	TGCAGTGCGAGGACCGCCGGGACAGGCTACGAGCAGTACTTC
TRBV29-1	-	TRBD1	TRBJ2-1	CSVTWTGMWNEQFF	TGCAGCGTCACGTGGACAGGGATGTGGAATGAGCAGTTCTTC
TRBV29-1	few	-	TRBJ2-3	CSARMHQLYF	TGCAGCGCCCGGATGCACCAGTTGTATTTT
TRBV29-1	few	-	TRBJ2-7	CSVLAQGSSYEQYF	TGCAGCGTTTTGGCACAGGGTAGCTCCTACGAGCAGTACTTC
TRBV20-1	few	-	TRBJ1-6	CSGGSRGINSPLHF	TGCAGTGGGGGGAGCCGGGGTATTAATTCACCCCTCCACTTT
TRBV2	-	TRBD1	TRBJ2-1	CASTKGQGVSNEQFF	TGTGCCAGCACCAAGGGACAGGGAGTGAGCAATGAGCAGTTCTTC
TRBV5-1	-	TRBD1	TRBJ2-1	CASKRTGARGDEQFF	TGCGCCAGCAAAAGGACAGGGGCTCGTGGCGATGAGCAGTTCTTC
TRBV7-3	-	-	TRBJ2-1	CASSPIGGPGNEQFF	TGTGCCAGCAGCCCTATCGGAGGGCCGGGGAATGAGCAGTTCTTC
TRBV25-1	-	-	TRBJ2-3	CASSAGTGYTQYF	TGTGCCAGCAGTGCCGGGACGGGATATACGCAGTATTTT
TRBV27	-	-	TRBJ1-2	CASREDGPYGYTF	TGTGCCAGCAGGGAAGACGGCCCCTACGGCTACACCTTC
TRBV4-2	-	TRBD1	TRBJ1-4	CASSQTGGDEKLFF	TGTGCCAGCAGCCAGACAGGGGGAGATGAAAAACTGTTTTTT
TRBV29-1	-	-	TRBJ2-1	CSVSMGDEQFF	TGCAGCGTTTCTATGGGGGATGAGCAGTTCTTC
TRBV12-3/TRBV12-4	-	-	TRBJ2-7	CASSPGRGHPYEQYF	TGTGCCAGCAGCCCCGGCAGGGGACACCCCTACGAGCAGTACTTC
TRBV4-1	-	-	TRBJ2-7	CASSQGWAGHEQYF	TGCGCCAGCAGCCAAGGATGGGCAGGGCACGAGCAGTACTTC
TRBV2	-	-	TRBJ2-7	CASRRTGTLVYEQYF	TGTGCCAGCAGGCGTACCGGGACACTAGTCTACGAGCAGTACTTC
TRBV6-2/TRBV6-3	few	TRBD2	TRBJ2-1	CASSRPQPRGGHEQFF	TGTGCCAGCAGTCGGCCCCAGCCCCGGGGGGGCCATGAGCAGTTCTTC
TRBV11-2	-	-	TRBJ2-5	CASSPMGHQTQYF	TGTGCCAGCAGCCCCATGGGACACCAGACCCAGTACTTC
TRBV2	-	TRBD1	TRBJ1-2	CTSSETGSENYGYTF	TGTACCAGCAGTGAGACAGGGTCGGAGAACTATGGCTACACCTTC
TRBV10-1	few	-	TRBJ2-3	CASSAQAVGADTQYF	TGCGCCAGCAGTGCTCAAGCGGTGGGGGCAGATACGCAGTATTTT
TRBV29-1	-	-	TRBJ1-1	CSVAKILNTEAFF	TGCAGCGTTGCTAAGATATTGAACACTGAAGCTTTCTTT
TRBV9	-	TRBD1	TRBJ1-5	CASSQTGLYQPQHF	TGTGCCAGCAGCCAGACAGGGCTCTATCAGCCCCAGCATTTT
TRBV4-2	-	-	TRBJ1-5	CASSQVGPLGNQPQHF	TGTGCCAGCAGCCAAGTGGGTCCCTTGGGGAATCAGCCCCAGCATTTT
TRBV9	few	-	TRBJ2-1	CASSPQGPYNEQFF	TGTGCCAGCAGCCCCCAGGGGCCCTACAATGAGCAGTTCTTC
TRBV7-9	few	-	TRBJ1-5	CASSLGDGQPQHF	TGTGCCAGCAGCTTAGGGGACGGCCAGCCCCAGCATTTT
TRBV7-2	few	-	TRBJ2-1	CASSSQSGWMSGYNEQFF	TGTGCCAGCAGCTCCCAATCGGGATGGATGTCCGGATACAATGAGCAGTTCTTC